The clone carrying this T cell receptor beta chain was seen only a few times. The antigen remains undetermined. The sample comes from a study of naive and memory T cell subsets. Study outcomes and limitations: TCR transcript changes with activation or differentiation may affect this RNA method.

The SP2 primer and nested alpha and beta constant region primers amplified ligated cDNA in four rounds. One entry per CDR3 protein, called by TCRdb with MiXCR from the 5' RACE reads. This sample has roughly 60,000 distinct CDR3 sequences; under 10% occur once, and the top ten carry 15% to 20%. TCR cDNA received a 3' ligated oligonucleotide that carried a UMI. Adult healthy volunteers gave 2.5 ml peripheral blood for whole-blood RNA. Reverse transcription used DNase-treated unsorted total RNA, aiming for about 1 to 1000 ng. This sequence was found in a female donor in good health.

CDR3 nucleotide sequence: TGTGCCAGCCGTCTGGGGGGGATGCCCCAGCATTTT. This gives the protein CASRLGGMPQHF. V usage is TRBV6-2 or TRBV6-3 and J usage is TRBJ1-5; a possible D gene is TRBD1 (5 bases). V was pared by 8 bases and J by 9 bases, with 14 bases between. Germline V CDR1 and CDR2: MNHEY, SVGEGT. The CDR3 has 12 amino acids.